The subject of this entry is one T cell receptor beta chain. This sample was included in a study of shared clonotypes between healthy human individuals. CDR3 length: 17 amino acids. Trimming removed 9 bases at V and 5 bases at J, with 28 bases between. Germline V gene data show CDR1 as MGHRA and CDR2 as YSYEKL. Original analysis: ImmunoSEQ output lacked quality scores and full-length reads, limiting matched filtering. Sequencing used immunoSEQ multiplex PCR; TCRdb keeps in-frame clones, though not all of them. V and J calls and clone size come straight from that table; D and trimming were deduced from the DNA. Among 1 million to 1.3 million clones listed, 70% to 80% were seen once.

This receptor was obtained from a man aged 18 to 29 in good health. Some clones in this sample may be carry-over from other donors' samples. This chain uses TRBV4-1 with TRBJ2-5; perhaps TRBD2 as D (7 bases). Sequenced input: memory CD4+ T cells from PBMCs. The subset here: CD45RA-negative fraction. CDR3 DNA: TGCGCCAGTCAAAAGGGGGAGCGGGATTGGGTGTTTGAGACCCAGTACTTC. Translation gives CASQKGERDWVFETQYF.